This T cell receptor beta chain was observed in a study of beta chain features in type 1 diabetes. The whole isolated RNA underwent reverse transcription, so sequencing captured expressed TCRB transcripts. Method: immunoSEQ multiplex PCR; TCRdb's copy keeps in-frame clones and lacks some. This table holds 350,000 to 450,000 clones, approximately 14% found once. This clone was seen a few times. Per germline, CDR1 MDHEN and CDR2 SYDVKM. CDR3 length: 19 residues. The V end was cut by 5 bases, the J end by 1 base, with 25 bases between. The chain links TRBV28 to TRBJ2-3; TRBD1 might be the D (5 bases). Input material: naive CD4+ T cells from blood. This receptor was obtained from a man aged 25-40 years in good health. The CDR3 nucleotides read TGTGCCAGCAGTACCCCGATGGATCAGGGCACCCTGGGCACAGATACGCAGTATTTT. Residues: CASSTPMDQGTLGTDTQYF.